This T cell receptor beta chain is drawn from a study of regulatory T cells in long-lasting Graves disease (dated by TCRdb to the early 2020s). Regarding the research as a whole: Persistent Graves' disease was defined as antithyroid drug treatment for over 5 years with persistently positive TSH receptor autoantibodies. In the clinical cohort, patients with persistent Graves' disease had used antithyroid drugs for an average of about 10 years. A total of around 35 samples were covered by TCR sequencing, comprising about 13 persistent and 20 or so newly diagnosed Graves' disease patients. Persistent Graves' disease patients were compared with newly diagnosed Graves' disease patients by peripheral blood TCR sequencing and RNA sequencing. The study took place in China and was registered as a clinical trial. Paper-wide results and their limitations: Persistent disease showed preferential use of TRBV28, TRBJ1-2 and TRBJ2-5, whereas newly diagnosed disease favored TRBV20-1 and TRBJ2-1. Persistent Graves' disease patients showed lower TCR Shannon entropy and fewer highly expanded clones than newly diagnosed patients, suggesting clonal expansion. Sequencing and analysis were restricted to the TCR beta chain. The study examined only peripheral blood because the primary lesion, thyroid tissue, could not be accessed. The authors acknowledged the small sample size as a limitation that may reduce accuracy. A larger number of public clonotypes was shared among persistent patients (about 2,700) than among newly diagnosed patients (roughly 930).

As regards this clonotype: Its antigen remains undetermined. Base qualities are not provided; no much larger clone lies one nucleotide away.

This sample's time point label indicates: persistent/refractory GD, antithyroid drugs over 5 years with positive TRAb. For both TCR sequencing and RNA sequencing, RNA was extracted from PBMCs using TRIzol. The diagnosis of Graves' disease was made according to American Thyroid Association guidelines. The patients came from an endocrinology department in Xi'an, China. From each patient, 8 to 10 milliliters of peripheral blood was collected into an EDTA anticoagulant tube. PBMCs were isolated by Ficoll Paque Plus density gradient separation without further T cell sorting. An Agilent 2100 Bioanalyzer and agarose gel were used to check RNA quality, and a NanoDrop 2000 was used to measure RNA concentration. Preparation of the library involved multiplex PCR. Sequenced on an Illumina HiSeq 4000. TCR beta libraries were built with iRepertoire HTBI primers and Arm-PCR amplification of CDR3 regions. Gel purification was performed on PCR products prior to sequencing. Per the source publication's procedure: Gene usage analysis of CDR3 amino acid clonotypes used the approximately 62 TRBV and some 13 TRBJ segments found across samples. COPE and FqMerger were used to merge filtered high-quality paired reads into contigs. BLAST was used to align contigs to the IMGT TRBV, TRBD and TRBJ reference genes, and CDR3 was defined following IMGT. Clonotypes above 0.1% frequency were classified as highly expanded clones. Shannon entropy was used to measure repertoire diversity, and the Gini coefficient was used to measure V-J evenness. Public clonotypes were defined as clonotypes shared by more than one individual. TCRdb reworked the public reads: Q25 trimming with fastp, MiXCR clone assembly, productive beta chains retained. Rows are combined by CDR3 protein, so each entry shows the most common genes and DNA. TCRdb, not the authors, supplied the V and J calls. The sample yields 600,000 to 850,000 distinct CDR3 sequences; about 30% were counted once. 40% to 55% of the sample is in the top ten clones.

V loses 3 bases, J loses 3 bases, and the germline ends lie 7 bases apart. From the germline V gene, CDR1 is KGHDR and CDR2 is SFDVKD. Inclusive of the bounding cysteine and phenylalanine, the CDR3 is 14 residues long. The CDR3 DNA has 42 bases and is translated from base 1. The sequences come from peripheral blood mononuclear cells (PBMCs), collected when the disease was refractory, from a patient treated with antithyroid drugs. The clonotype comes from a female donor with Graves disease. The receptor chain draws on TRBV24-1 and TRBJ2-2; the D gene is perhaps TRBD2, from 5 matching bases. The CDR3 is CATSDDGDTGELFF. The DNA sequence is given as TGTGCCACCAGTGATGACGGGGACACCGGGGAGCTGTTTTTT.